These 20 T cell receptor beta chains share one sample of origin, sequenced in a study of OX40 agonist ivuxolimab in advanced cancers. Some clones are missing from TCRdb's copy, which holds only in-frame ones; the method was immunoSEQ multiplex PCR. Of about 51,000 clones listed, around four fifths are singletons. This material consisted of CD4+ or CD8+ T cells sorted from blood, taken in a trial of the OX40 agonist ivuxolimab. These receptors originate from an adult with an advanced solid tumor such as melanoma, head and neck, liver or kidney cancer.

Only a few counts were recorded for this clone. The chain carries TRBV19 and TRBJ2-1; possible D gene TRBD2, 7 bases. The CDR3 contains 13 residues. Germline values: CDR1 LNHDA, CDR2 SQIVND (reference sequence). V dropped 7 bases and J dropped 4 bases, with 11 bases sitting between them. The CDR3 here is CASNAGAYNEQFF. Written as DNA, the CDR3 is TGTGCCAGTAACGCGGGGGCGTACAATGAGCAGTTCTTC.

The V gene is TRBV7-9, the J gene TRBJ2-5; 7 nucleotides match TRBD1. CDR1 is SEHNR, CDR2 FQNEAQ, per germline (reference sequence). Trimming took 5 bases from V and 1 from J; bases not matched to a gene: 10. This CDR3 is built from 16 residues. The CDR3 loop is CASSKGGGSTQETQYF. For the CDR3, the DNA is TGTGCCAGCAGCAAAGGGGGCGGATCTACCCAAGAGACCCAGTACTTC.

This clone has at least ten counts. V is TRBV25-1 and J is TRBJ1-1; D is perhaps TRBD1 (6 bases). This CDR3 is 12 amino acids long. Trimming took off 3 bases at V and 5 bases at J, with 7 bases between the two ends. The germline gives CDR1 MGHDK, CDR2 SYGVNS. DNA of the CDR3: TGTGCCAGCAGTGACAGGGGAACTGAAGCTTTCTTT. Protein: CASSDRGTEAFF.

The table lists this clone with a few counts. This sequence joins TRBV29-1 and TRBJ2-7; TRBD2 aligns across 8 bases. Germline loops: CDR1 SQVTM, CDR2 ANQGSEA. This CDR3 spans 13 amino acids. After removal of 7 bases from V and 2 bases from J, the junction contained 7 bases not matched to a gene. DNA of the CDR3: TGCAGCGGCGGGGGGAGGGATACCTACGAGCAGTACTTC. Translation: CSGGGRDTYEQYF.

The chain carries TRBV28 and TRBJ1-2; 7 nucleotides line up with TRBD1. V lost 10 bases and J lost 6; bases outside the gene matches: 8. Germline CDR1 MDHEN, CDR2 SYDVKM. This CDR3 is built from 12 residues. The CDR3 DNA is TGTGCCACCGGGACAGCACATGATGGCTACACCTTC. Encoded protein: CATGTAHDGYTF.

The chain has TRBV5-1 and TRBJ2-7; possible D gene TRBD2, 5 bases. This CDR3 is 13 amino acids long. Trimming stripped 2 bases from V and 4 bases from J, with 10 bases between. Germline V gene lookup returns CDR1 SGHRS and CDR2 YFSETQ. The CDR3 protein is CASSFEGWYEQYF. The DNA of the CDR3 is TGCGCCAGCAGCTTCGAGGGTTGGTACGAGCAGTACTTC.

This chain connects TRBV28 to TRBJ1-1; 10 nucleotides match TRBD1. Germline V gives CDR1 MDHEN, CDR2 SYDVKM. Trimming took 3 bases from V and 4 from J; bases not matched to a gene: 5. The CDR3 length is 15 residues. CDR3 loop: CASSFDRGLVTEAFF. CDR3 DNA sequence: TGTGCCAGCAGTTTCGACAGGGGGCTGGTCACTGAAGCTTTCTTT.

In this sample, this clone turned up a few times. The same CDR3 also results from other DNA sequences found in this sample. This chain links TRBV4-3 with TRBJ2-1; 8 nucleotides agree with TRBD2. CDR1 is LGHNA and CDR2 is YSLEER in the germline V gene. Trimming cost V 0 bases and J 5 bases; bases outside gene matches: 6. The CDR3 is 16 residues long. The CDR3 DNA is TGCGCCAGCAGCCAAGACGGTCGGGGGGGGAACAATGAGCAGTTCTTC. Translating gives CASSQDGRGGNNEQFF.

CDR3 sequence (DNA): TGTGCCAGCAGCTCTGCTATCGGGGACCTCGAGACCCAGTACTTC. This translates into CASSSAIGDLETQYF. The gene calls are TRBV7-9 and TRBJ2-5; D is perhaps TRBD1 or TRBD2 (5 bases each). In germline, CDR1 is SEHNR, CDR2 FQNEAQ (reference sequence). Between the trimmed V and J ends, which lost 4 bases and 5 bases, there was a span of 17 bases. This CDR3 is 15 amino acids long.

A remark on this clone: A read error may produce the germline difference seen at one junction end. V gene TRBV19 combines with J gene TRBJ1-2, with D tentatively TRBD1 (6 bases). CDR3 length: 13 amino acids. Germline V gene sequence: CDR1 LNHDA, CDR2 SQIVND (reference sequence). CDR3 sequence reads: CASRIGQSYGYTF. CDR3 bases: TGTGCCAGTAGAATAGGACAGAGCTATGGCTACACCTTC.

The gene calls are TRBV15 and TRBJ2-3; TRBD2 agrees at 16 bases. CDR1 is LNHNV and CDR2 is YYDKDF in the germline V gene (reference sequence). V lost 5 bases, J lost 5 bases, and 7 bases stayed unmatched. The CDR3 sequence is 17 residues long. CDR3 bases: TGTGCCACCAGCGTGGGACTAGCGGGAGGGCCGAGAGATACGCAGTATTTT. Its translation is CATSVGLAGGPRDTQYF.

This chain links TRBV6-5 with TRBJ2-7; tentatively, D is TRBD1 (6 bases). Germline V gives CDR1 MNHEY, CDR2 SVGAGI. V dropped 6 bases and J dropped 2 bases, with 17 bases sitting between them. The CDR3 extends over 15 amino acids. CDR3 sequence: CASSLLGTLPYEQYF. The CDR3 coding sequence is TGTGCCAGCAGCCTCCTCGGGACACTTCCCTACGAGCAGTACTTC.

CDR3 protein: CASSFVLQGRKETQYF. DNA of the CDR3: TGTGCCAGCAGCTTTGTACTGCAGGGAAGAAAAGAGACCCAGTACTTC. The chain joins TRBV5-6 to TRBJ2-5; D is possibly TRBD1 (5 bases). Per the germline V gene, CDR1 is SGHDT and CDR2 is YYEEEE. The CDR3 loop spans 16 amino acids. The V end lost 2 bases, the J end lost 3 bases, and 17 bases lay between the germline ends.

The CDR3 here is CASSSRYTDTQYF. The CDR3 nucleotides are TGTGCCAGCAGCTCTAGATACACAGATACGCAGTATTTT. This chain uses TRBV9 with TRBJ2-3; D is unresolved. The CDR3 spans 13 residues. Germline V gives CDR1 SGDLS, CDR2 YYNGEE. Deletions cut 4 bases from V and 2 bases from J, with 8 bases between.

The rearrangement joins TRBV14 to TRBJ1-1; no clear D. The CDR3 has 13 residues. Deletions cut 1 base from V and 4 bases from J, with 7 bases between. The germline V gene encodes CDR1 SGHDN and CDR2 FVKESK. This CDR3 is CASSQVGITEAFF. DNA of the CDR3: TGTGCCAGCAGCCAAGTGGGGATCACTGAAGCTTTCTTT.

This clone has just a few counts. The chain joins TRBV10-3 to TRBJ2-2, with 9 nucleotides matching TRBD1. V lost 4 bases to trimming and J lost 1 base; unmatched junction nucleotides: 4. This CDR3 comprises 16 residues. CDR1 is ENHRY, CDR2 SYGVKD, per germline. The CDR3 spells CAISGMDRGNTGELFF. In nucleotides, the CDR3 is TGTGCCATCAGTGGGATGGACAGGGGGAACACCGGGGAGCTGTTTTTT.

This clone was observed once. J is TRBJ1-1 and V is TRBV6-5, with 7 nucleotides matching TRBD1. V lost 8 bases, J lost 5 bases, and 11 bases stayed unmatched. The CDR3 totals 14 residues. CDR1 and CDR2 (germline): MNHEY, SVGAGI. The CDR3 nucleotides are TGTGCCAGCGGCTACAGGGGTGTGAGAACTGAAGCTTTCTTT. Translating it yields CASGYRGVRTEAFF.

The chain links TRBV19 to TRBJ2-2; 7 bases align to TRBD1. Germline trimming cut 2 bases from V and 1 base from J; bases unmatched to any gene: 1. The CDR3 consists of 15 residues. Germline CDR1 is LNHDA and CDR2 is SQIVND (reference sequence). The CDR3 DNA is TGTGCCAGTAGTATACAGGGGGTGAACACCGGGGAGCTGTTTTTT. Its protein product is CASSIQGVNTGELFF.

V gene TRBV27 combines with J gene TRBJ2-5, with TRBD2 matching 15 bases. After removal of 4 bases from V and 2 bases from J, the junction contained 2 bases not matched to a gene. The CDR3 has 16 residues. Germline CDR1 is MNHEY and CDR2 is SMNVEV (reference sequence). The CDR3 spells CASSYGLAGGQETQYF. CDR3 sequence (DNA): TGTGCCAGCAGTTATGGACTAGCGGGAGGGCAAGAGACCCAGTACTTC.

This chain uses TRBV12-1 with TRBJ2-3; TRBD2, the table's D call, was not compared with the DNA. TRBV12-1 is listed as a pseudogene. CDR3 size: 11 residues. CDR3 loop: CASTLRDTQYF. The CDR3 DNA is TGTGCCAGCACCCTTCGAGATACGCAGTATTTT.